The 5 T cell receptor beta chains listed next were all sequenced from one sample in a study of T cell responses to AZD1222 COVID-19 vaccine (dated by TCRdb to the early 2020s). Library method: the immunoSEQ multiplex PCR assay. The table comes from immuneACCESS by way of TCRdb, which keeps in-frame sequences with V and J called. Part of the clones is missing from these tables; in studies checked, under half for an unresolved V gene and the rest for unknown reasons. The sample records fewer than 85,000 clones, 88% of which are singletons. The ten largest clones take up around 20% of the sample. The sample's time point, from its label and the paper: baseline before first vaccination. The specimen was peripheral blood, collected on day 0 of AZD1222 vaccination. The receptors derive from an adult in good health.

The V gene is TRBV19, the J gene TRBJ1-1; 7 bases agree with TRBD1. Germline V gene data show CDR1 as LNHDA and CDR2 as SQIVND (reference sequence). V shed 6 bases and J 7 bases; nucleotides not matched to a gene: 11. The CDR3 loop spans 14 amino acids. The CDR3 sequence: CASRSDRTRHEAFF. Here the CDR3 DNA reads TGTGCCAGTAGGTCGGACAGGACCCGTCATGAAGCTTTCTTT. Full variable domain (rest looked up from reference TRBV19 and TRBJ1-1): DGGITQSPKYLFRKEGQNVTLSCEQNLNHDAMYWYRQDPGQGLRLIYYSQIVNDFQKGDIAEGYSVSREKKESFPLTVTSAQKNPTAFYLCASRSDRTRHEAFFGQGTRLTVV.

This rearrangement joins TRBV7-9 to TRBJ1-5; unclear D gene. Trimming took 4 bases from V and 7 from J, leaving 14 bases between them. The CDR3 is 14 amino acids. CDR1 SEHNR and CDR2 FQNEAQ come from the germline V gene (reference sequence). CDR3: CASSSFPEEQPQHF. The CDR3 DNA sequence: TGTGCCAGCAGCTCTTTTCCCGAGGAACAGCCCCAGCATTTT.

This sequence joins TRBV4-3 and TRBJ2-1, with 11 bases matching TRBD2. CDR3 size: 18 residues. V gave up 0 bases and J gave up 3 bases; unmatched junction bases: 7. Germline V gene data show CDR1 as LGHNA and CDR2 as YSLEER. The DNA for the CDR3 is TGCGCCAGCAGCCAAGATCGCGCTACTAGCGGGGGCTACAATGAGCAGTTCTTC. This translates into CASSQDRATSGGYNEQFF.

The rearrangement links TRBV18 to TRBJ2-7; D possibly corresponds to TRBD1 (5 bases). The germline CDR1 and CDR2 sequences are KGHSH and LQKENI. V was cut by 6 bases and J by 3 bases, with 9 bases left in between. The CDR3 runs to 12 residues. DNA of the CDR3: TGTGCCAGCTCCCAACAGGTCTACGAGCAGTACTTC. This encodes CASSQQVYEQYF. The entire variable domain, with the rest obtained from reference TRBV18 and TRBJ2-7, is as follows: NAGVMQNPRHLVRRRGQEARLRCSPMKGHSHVYWYRQLPEEGLKFMVYLQKENIIDESGMPKERFSAEFPKEGPSILRIQQVVRGDSAAYFCASSQQVYEQYFGPGTRLTVT.

The chain couples TRBV11-2 to TRBJ2-1; D is unresolved. Looked up from germline, CDR1 is SGHAT and CDR2 is FQNNGV. The CDR3 is made up of 13 amino acids. The V end was cut by 2 bases, the J end by 8 bases, with 10 bases between. CDR3 sequence reads: CASSLPGRDEQFF. Here the CDR3 DNA reads TGTGCCAGCAGCTTACCGGGCCGCGATGAGCAGTTCTTC. Based on the CDR3 plus reference TRBV11-2 and TRBJ2-1, the full variable domain is EAGVAQSPRYKIIEKRQSVAFWCNPISGHATLYWYQQILGQGPKLLIQFQNNGVVDDSQLPKDRFSAERLKGVDSTLKIQPAKLEDSAVYLCASSLPGRDEQFFGPGTRLTVL.